A single sample gave rise to the 25 T cell receptor beta chains below, sequenced in a study of T cell repertoires in cytomegalovirus infection. TCRdb reprocessed the reads with MiXCR, giving one entry per CDR3 protein. The data contain about 260,000 distinct CDR3 sequences, 12% to 15% of them singletons. Material for sequencing was PBMCs. These receptor sequences come from a human donor in good health (CMV status not recorded). Some clones in this sample may be carry-over from other donors' samples.

The rearrangement links TRBV19 to TRBJ1-1; D perhaps matches TRBD1 (6 bases). The CDR3 extends over 15 amino acids. From germline, CDR1 is LNHDA and CDR2 SQIVND (reference sequence). V was pared by 1 base and J by 1 base, with 10 bases between. Written as DNA, the CDR3 is TGTGCCAGTAGTATAGCTGGGGGCCCGAACACTGAAGCTTTCTTT. Amino acid sequence: CASSIAGGPNTEAFF.

This clonotype was counted ten times or more. The chain uses TRBV10-3 and TRBJ1-4; TRBD1 agrees at 8 bases. The CDR3 covers 13 residues. Germline V gene data show CDR1 as ENHRY and CDR2 as SYGVKD. The ends lost 7 bases at V and 5 bases at J; junction bases unmatched: 3. For the CDR3, the DNA is TGTGCCATCACAGGGGGCGGGAATGAAAAACTGTTTTTT. Translation gives CAITGGGNEKLFF.

The rearrangement links TRBV12-3 or TRBV12-4 to TRBJ1-1; D is unclear. The CDR3 has 12 amino acids. The germline V and J ends were trimmed by 6 bases and 5 bases, with 10 bases remaining between them. The CDR3 protein is CASSFTGTEAFF. CDR3 nucleotide sequence: TGTGCCAGCAGCTTTACCGGGACTGAAGCTTTCTTT.

As concerns this clonotype: This is likely a read error, given that the CDR3 carries no conserved phenylalanine or tryptophan at its end. The J gene is TRBJ1-6, the V gene TRBV14, with D unclear. Trimming took 4 bases from V and 0 from J, leaving 16 bases between them. The germline V gene encodes CDR1 SGHDN and CDR2 FVKESK. The length of the CDR3 is 18 residues. The CDR3 nucleotides are TGTGCCAGCAGCCCTTCGAGGAGTTTTAGCTCCTATAATTCACCCCTCCACTGT. It translates to CASSPSRSFSSYNSPLHC.

This clonotype has at least ten counts. V and J are TRBV11-2 and TRBJ2-3, with 8 bases aligning to TRBD2. Germline V gives CDR1 SGHAT, CDR2 FQNNGV. The CDR3 extends over 12 amino acids. Unmatched junction bases numbered 4, after V lost 6 bases and J lost 8 bases. For the CDR3, the DNA is TGTGCCAGCAGTTACGGGGGGGGTACGCAGTATTTT. Translation gives CASSYGGGTQYF. Full variable domain (missing parts from reference TRBV11-2 and TRBJ2-3): EAGVAQSPRYKIIEKRQSVAFWCNPISGHATLYWYQQILGQGPKLLIQFQNNGVVDDSQLPKDRFSAERLKGVDSTLKIQPAKLEDSAVYLCASSYGGGTQYFGPGTRLTVL.

V is TRBV7-2 and J is TRBJ2-1, with a weak D call TRBD2 (6 bases). The germline V gene has CDR1 SGHTA and CDR2 FQGNSA. Trimming took 5 bases from V and 7 from J, leaving 18 bases between them. This CDR3 has 15 residues. CDR3 region: CASSAPGLPKNEQFF. The CDR3 DNA is TGTGCCAGCAGCGCACCGGGACTCCCAAAAAATGAGCAGTTCTTC.

Many counts were recorded for this clonotype. The chain is built from TRBV5-4 and TRBJ1-5, with D possibly TRBD1 on 5 matching bases. The V gene's germline CDR1 is SGHNT and CDR2 YYREEE (reference sequence). There are 16 residues in the CDR3. V was shortened by 4 bases and J by 2 bases, with 16 bases between the two germline ends. The DNA for the CDR3 is TGTGCCAGCAGCCGCCGTTCAGGGCCGGGCAATCAGCCCCAGCATTTT. Protein product: CASSRRSGPGNQPQHF.

The table lists this clonotype with a few counts. The V gene is TRBV2, the J gene TRBJ1-1; D gene uncertain. The germline gives CDR1 SNHLY, CDR2 FYNNEI. V gave up 6 bases and J gave up 0 bases, with 8 bases separating them. CDR3 length: 13 amino acids. DNA for the CDR3: TGTGCCAGCAGAACCGGGGTGAACACTGAAGCTTTCTTT. It codes for CASRTGVNTEAFF.

This clonotype was seen only a few times. The CDR3 nucleotides read TGCAGCGTTGAACAGGGAAGGTCAGATACGCAGTATTTT. As protein: CSVEQGRSDTQYF. The chain has TRBV29-1 and TRBJ2-3; possible D gene TRBD1, 5 bases. CDR3 length: 13 residues. The V end lost 2 bases, the J end lost 4 bases, and 10 bases lay between the germline ends. Germline CDR1 is SQVTM and CDR2 is ANQGSEA.

V and J are TRBV28 and TRBJ2-5; TRBD1 matches 8 bases. In germline, CDR1 is MDHEN, CDR2 SYDVKM. The ends lost 3 bases at V and 4 bases at J; junction bases unmatched: 10. This CDR3 region has 16 residues. CDR3 sequence: CASSFLGQGVGETQYF. The CDR3 DNA reads as TGTGCCAGCAGTTTCCTAGGACAGGGTGTTGGAGAGACCCAGTACTTC. Supplemented by reference TRBV28 and TRBJ2-5, the full variable domain reads DVKVTQSSRYLVKRTGEKVFLECVQDMDHENMFWYRQDPGLGLRLIYFSYDVKMKEKGDIPEGYSVSREKKERFSLILESASTNQTSMYLCASSFLGQGVGETQYFGPGTRLLVL.

The chain couples TRBV2 to TRBJ1-1; 7 bases are shared with TRBD1. Germline lookup yields CDR1 SNHLY and CDR2 FYNNEI. This CDR3 spans 14 amino acids. V was pared by 8 bases and J by 5 bases, with 11 bases of the junction left unmatched. The CDR3 DNA is TGTGCCAGCTCCCGAGAGGGGGCGAGGACTGAAGCTTTCTTT. Protein sequence: CASSREGARTEAFF.

This clonotype came up many times. The chain is built from TRBV20-1 and TRBJ2-5, with D unresolved. The CDR3 extends over 13 amino acids. Trimming stripped 3 bases from V and 5 bases from J, with 13 bases between. Germline V gives CDR1 DFQATT, CDR2 SNEGSKA (reference sequence). CDR3 loop: CSASVVAGETQYF. CDR3 DNA sequence: TGCAGTGCTAGCGTGGTAGCTGGGGAGACCCAGTACTTC.

This clonotype was seen only a few times. This chain links TRBV3-1 with TRBJ2-7, with D unresolved. V gave up 0 bases and J gave up 7 bases, with 10 bases separating them. The CDR3 sequence is 13 residues long. CDR1 is LGHDT, CDR2 YNNKEL, per germline (reference sequence). CDR3 sequence: CASSQDLRAEQYF. The CDR3 bases are TGTGCCAGCAGCCAAGATCTTCGAGCGGAGCAGTACTTC.

The chain recombines TRBV12-3 or TRBV12-4 with TRBJ1-1; D is unclear. The CDR3 extends over 13 amino acids. V lost 4 bases to trimming and J lost 1 base, with 7 bases between them. The CDR3: CASSYPENTEAFF. The CDR3, as DNA: TGTGCCAGCAGTTACCCCGAGAACACTGAAGCTTTCTTT.

This clonotype was seen only a few times. The chain couples TRBV10-2 to TRBJ1-2, with D uncertain. The germline gives CDR1 WSHSY, CDR2 SAAADI. Trimming took 0 bases from V and 2 from J, leaving 10 bases between them. This CDR3 is built from 15 residues. The CDR3: CASSESMSANYGYTF. Here the CDR3 DNA reads TGCGCCAGCAGTGAGTCGATGTCGGCGAACTATGGCTACACCTTC.

This clonotype was observed many times. The rearrangement uses TRBV7-2 and TRBJ1-1, with D hard to call. The germline V gene has CDR1 SGHTA and CDR2 FQGNSA. The V gene lost 2 bases and the J gene lost 2 bases, with 9 bases spanning the gap. This CDR3 is 14 amino acids long. Here the CDR3 reads CASSLTGFNTEAFF. The CDR3 DNA reads TGTGCCAGCAGCTTAACTGGATTCAACACTGAAGCTTTCTTT.

The chain is built from TRBV19 and TRBJ2-7; 7 positions agree with TRBD1. This CDR3 is built from 15 residues. Looked up from germline, CDR1 is LNHDA and CDR2 is SQIVND (reference sequence). V dropped 0 bases and J dropped 0; count of bases not matched to a gene: 2. In DNA, the CDR3 is TGTGCCAGTAGTATAGAGCCAGGGGGCTCCTACGAGCAGTACTTC. Its protein product is CASSIEPGGSYEQYF.

The chain has TRBV12-3 or TRBV12-4 and TRBJ1-1, with D hard to call. The CDR3 spans 14 residues. Between the trimmed V and J ends, which lost 6 bases and 0 bases, there was a span of 11 bases. CDR3 bases: TGTGCCAGCAGCCTCGGGGAACTGAACACTGAAGCTTTCTTT. Translation: CASSLGELNTEAFF.

This clonotype was recorded a few times. The rearrangement joins TRBV29-1 to TRBJ2-1; 9 bases match TRBD2. V trimming: 5 bases; J trimming: 3 bases; junction bases outside the gene matches: 8. This CDR3 comprises 15 residues. In germline, CDR1 is SQVTM, CDR2 ANQGSEA. CDR3 nucleotides: TGCAGCGTTCAGAGTAGCGGGAGTATCTACAATGAGCAGTTCTTC. Amino acid sequence: CSVQSSGSIYNEQFF.

Turning to this clonotype: Germline is not matched at one junction end, which may reflect a read error. The chain uses TRBV7-2 and TRBJ2-2, with D hard to call. Germline assignment: CDR1 SGHTA and CDR2 FQGNSA. The length of the CDR3 is 16 residues. CDR3 residues: CAISLLRVQNPGELFF. The CDR3 DNA is TGTGCCATCAGCCTCCTCCGGGTCCAGAACCCCGGGGAGCTGTTTTTT. Full variable domain (missing parts from reference TRBV7-2 and TRBJ2-2): GAGVSQSPSNKVTEKGKDVELRCDPISGHTALYWYRQSLGQGLEFLIYFQGNSAPDKSGLPSDRFSAERTGGSVSTLTIQRTQQEDSAVYLCAISLLRVQNPGELFFGEGSRLTVL.

This clonotype occurred many times. The chain is built from TRBV19 and TRBJ2-7; D is perhaps TRBD1 or TRBD2 (5 bases each). V was clipped by 9 bases and J by 0 bases, with 6 bases between them. The CDR3 runs 11 residues. CDR1 and CDR2 (germline): LNHDA, SQIVND (reference sequence). The CDR3, as DNA: TGTGCCAGCGGGACCTCCTACGAGCAGTACTTC. Its translation is CASGTSYEQYF.

Ten or more counts support this clonotype. The chain links TRBV7-2 to TRBJ1-5; possible D gene TRBD1, 5 bases. The CDR3 has 17 residues. Germline V CDR1 and CDR2: SGHTA, FQGNSA. Trimming took off 3 bases at V and 0 bases at J, with 15 bases between the two ends. CDR3 DNA: TGTGCCAGCAGCTTCACCCGGGACTCAGATAGCAATCAGCCCCAGCATTTT. Its translation is CASSFTRDSDSNQPQHF.

At least ten counts were recorded for this clonotype. V is TRBV7-2 and J is TRBJ1-2; 10 nucleotides match TRBD1. Germline loops: CDR1 SGHTA, CDR2 FQGNSA. With 2 bases clipped from V and 8 bases from J, the junction kept 5 bases outside the gene matches. This CDR3 comprises 14 residues. The CDR3 region is CASSLFGTGVGYTF. CDR3 DNA sequence: TGTGCCAGCAGCTTATTCGGGACAGGGGTGGGCTACACCTTC.

This clonotype was detected ten times or more. The chain links TRBV7-2 to TRBJ2-1; D remains unclear. The CDR3 totals 15 residues. V lost 6 bases and J lost 4, with 16 bases in between. Germline assignment: CDR1 SGHTA and CDR2 FQGNSA. The CDR3 DNA follows: TGTGCCAGCAGTCCCGTCTCTAGGGCTTACAATGAGCAGTTCTTC. Amino acids: CASSPVSRAYNEQFF.

This clonotype has ten or more counts. This chain uses TRBV29-1 with TRBJ2-1, with 7 bases identical to TRBD2. The J segment lost 8 bases and the V segment lost 2 bases, leaving 12 bases of the junction unmatched. The germline V gene encodes CDR1 SQVTM and CDR2 ANQGSEA. This CDR3 comprises 15 residues. In DNA, the CDR3 is TGCAGCGTTGAACCCCCGTGGGAGGGGCGGCATGAGCAGTTCTTC. Residues: CSVEPPWEGRHEQFF.